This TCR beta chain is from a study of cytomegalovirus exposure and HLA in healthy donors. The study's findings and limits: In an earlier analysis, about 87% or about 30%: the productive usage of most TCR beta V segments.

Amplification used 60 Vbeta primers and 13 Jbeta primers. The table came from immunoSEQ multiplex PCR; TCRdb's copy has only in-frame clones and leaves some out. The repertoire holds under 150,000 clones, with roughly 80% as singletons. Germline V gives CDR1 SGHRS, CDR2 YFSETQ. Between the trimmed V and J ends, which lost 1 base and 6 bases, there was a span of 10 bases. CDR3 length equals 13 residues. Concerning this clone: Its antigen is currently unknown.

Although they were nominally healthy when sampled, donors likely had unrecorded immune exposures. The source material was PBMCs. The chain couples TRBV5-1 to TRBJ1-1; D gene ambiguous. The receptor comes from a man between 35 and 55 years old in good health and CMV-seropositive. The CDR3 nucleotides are TGCGCCAGCAGCTTGTCAAAATCGGCTGAAGCTTTCTTT. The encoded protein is CASSLSKSAEAFF.